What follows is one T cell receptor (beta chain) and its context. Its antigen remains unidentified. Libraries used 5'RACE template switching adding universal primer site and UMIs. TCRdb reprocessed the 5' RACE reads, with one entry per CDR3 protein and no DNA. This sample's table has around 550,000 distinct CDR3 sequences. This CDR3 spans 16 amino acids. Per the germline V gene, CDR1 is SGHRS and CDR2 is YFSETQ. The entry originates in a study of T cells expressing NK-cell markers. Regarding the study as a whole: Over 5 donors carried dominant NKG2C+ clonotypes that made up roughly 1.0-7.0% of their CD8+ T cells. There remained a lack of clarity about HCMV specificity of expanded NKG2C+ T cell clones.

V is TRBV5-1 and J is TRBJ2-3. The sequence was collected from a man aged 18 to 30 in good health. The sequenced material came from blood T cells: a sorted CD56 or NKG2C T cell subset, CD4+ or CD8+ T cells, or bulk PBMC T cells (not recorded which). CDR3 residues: CASRGSKDWTLDTQYF.